The next 18 T cell receptor beta chains were all read from a single sample in a study of cytomegalovirus exposure and HLA in healthy donors. The PCR made use of 60 Vbeta and 13 Jbeta primers. Sequencing used immunoSEQ multiplex PCR; TCRdb keeps in-frame clones, though not all of them. Of 160,000 or so clones listed, 65% to 80% are singletons. The sample was PBMCs. The receptors were gathered from a woman in her 40s in good health and CMV-seronegative.

Only a few counts were recorded for this clone. The V call is TRBV5-6, the J call TRBJ2-3, with D perhaps matching TRBD2 (6 bases). This CDR3 comprises 14 residues. Germline V gene sequence: CDR1 SGHDT, CDR2 YYEEEE. V was clipped by 6 bases and J by 2 bases, with 13 bases between them. The CDR3 reads CASTRWGDTDTQYF. CDR3 nucleotide sequence: TGTGCCAGCACTAGATGGGGGGACACAGATACGCAGTATTTT.

This clone was detected once. The rearrangement uses TRBV5-6 and TRBJ2-7; possible D gene TRBD2, 6 bases. The CDR3 contains 13 residues. The germline V and J ends were trimmed by 3 bases and 5 bases, with 12 bases remaining between them. The germline V gene encodes CDR1 SGHDT and CDR2 YYEEEE. CDR3 protein: CASSWRGINEQYF. The DNA for the CDR3 is TGTGCCAGCAGCTGGAGGGGAATCAACGAGCAGTACTTC.

J is TRBJ1-1 and V is TRBV5-1, with D possibly TRBD1 on 6 matching bases. The CDR3 is 12 amino acids. Trimming removed 3 bases from V and 4 bases from J, with 7 bases in between. The V gene's germline CDR1 is SGHRS and CDR2 YFSETQ. The CDR3 DNA follows: TGCGCCAGCAGCTCGACAGGCACTGAAGCTTTCTTT. This encodes CASSSTGTEAFF.

V and J are TRBV7-9 and TRBJ2-1; possible D gene TRBD2, 6 bases. Between the trimmed V and J ends, which lost 1 base and 7 bases, there was a span of 8 bases. CDR1 is SEHNR and CDR2 is FQNEAQ in the germline V gene (reference sequence). This CDR3 is 13 amino acids long. CDR3 residues: CASSLGLANEQFF. The CDR3 coding sequence is TGTGCCAGCAGCTTAGGGCTAGCGAATGAGCAGTTCTTC.

This sequence joins TRBV6-5 and TRBJ2-1, with a possible D match to TRBD1 (6 bases). This CDR3 is built from 14 residues. Per the germline V gene, CDR1 is MNHEY and CDR2 is SVGAGI. Deletions cut 7 bases from V and 9 bases from J, with 19 bases between. The CDR3 region is CASKTAPGHTEQFF. The CDR3, as DNA: TGTGCCAGCAAGACCGCACCGGGACACACTGAGCAGTTCTTC.

The gene calls are TRBV5-1 and TRBJ2-5; D may be TRBD2 (5 bases). Trimming took off 7 bases at V and 2 bases at J, with 15 bases between the two ends. Germline-derived CDR1 and CDR2 are SGHRS and YFSETQ. The CDR3 sequence is 14 residues long. CDR3 residues: CASGVTGNQETQYF. Written as DNA, the CDR3 is TGCGCCAGCGGAGTTACGGGGAATCAAGAGACCCAGTACTTC.

The rearrangement links TRBV7-9 to TRBJ1-6, with D tentatively TRBD1 (5 bases). This CDR3 is built from 13 residues. Looked up from germline, CDR1 is SEHNR and CDR2 is FQNEAQ (reference sequence). V dropped 1 base and J dropped 10 bases, with 8 bases sitting between them. CDR3 protein: CASSLDRGSPLHF. CDR3 bases: TGTGCCAGCAGCTTAGATAGGGGCTCACCCCTCCACTTT.

This clone was seen more than once but under ten times. This chain connects TRBV5-1 to TRBJ2-7; the match to TRBD2 covers 8 bases. The ends lost 4 bases at V and 3 bases at J; junction bases unmatched: 3. This CDR3 has 13 residues. Germline V gene data show CDR1 as SGHRS and CDR2 as YFSETQ. The CDR3 region has the DNA TGCGCCAGCAGCCCGGGAGGGGGCTACGAGCAGTACTTC. It encodes CASSPGGGYEQYF.

CDR3 nucleotide sequence: TGTGCCAGCAGCCCCGTGGCAGGGGCAAATTCACCCCTCCACTTT. It specifies CASSPVAGANSPLHF. The rearrangement links TRBV5-4 to TRBJ1-6; a possible D gene is TRBD1 (6 bases). Germline assignment: CDR1 SGHNT and CDR2 YYREEE (reference sequence). The CDR3 runs 15 residues. The germline V and J ends were trimmed by 4 bases and 7 bases, with 15 bases remaining between them.

CDR3 residues: CASSGAGPHYEQYF. DNA of the CDR3: TGTGCCAGCAGTGGGGCAGGGCCCCACTACGAGCAGTACTTC. This sequence joins TRBV2 and TRBJ2-7; TRBD1 is a possible D gene (5 bases). The CDR3 has 14 residues. Trimming took 4 bases from V and 3 from J, leaving 13 bases between them. Germline values: CDR1 SNHLY, CDR2 FYNNEI. Filled out from reference TRBV2 and TRBJ2-7, the complete variable domain reads EPEVTQTPSHQVTQMGQEVILRCVPISNHLYFYWYRQILGQKVEFLVSFYNNEISEKSEIFDDQFSVERPDGSNFTLKIRSTKLEDSAMYFCASSGAGPHYEQYFGPGTRLTVT.

The J gene is TRBJ2-1, the V gene TRBV27; 11 nucleotides align to TRBD2. The CDR3 runs to 14 residues. Trimming at V came to 8 bases and at J to 6 bases, leaving 6 bases not matched to a gene. Germline CDR1 and CDR2: MNHEY and SMNVEV (reference sequence). This chain's CDR3 is CASRTSGGLNEQFF. The CDR3 bases are TGTGCCAGCCGTACTAGCGGGGGTCTCAATGAGCAGTTCTTC.

The V gene is TRBV6-6, the J gene TRBJ2-2, with D unclear. Trimming removed 6 bases at V and 5 bases at J, with 13 bases between. The CDR3 length is 14 residues. Looked up from germline, CDR1 is MNHNY and CDR2 is SVGAGI (reference sequence). The CDR3 bases are TGTGCCAGCAGGGCAGCGAAAGATACCGGGGAGCTGTTTTTT. Translating gives CASRAAKDTGELFF.

This chain uses TRBV29-1 with TRBJ2-4; D may be TRBD1 (6 bases). Germline lookup yields CDR1 SQVTM and CDR2 ANQGSEA. This CDR3 comprises 13 residues. Trimming removed 7 bases from V and 5 bases from J, with 15 bases in between. CDR3 sequence reads: CSAGADRENIQYF. The CDR3 bases are TGCAGCGCCGGAGCGGACAGAGAAAACATTCAGTACTTC.

The chain links TRBV19 to TRBJ2-7; 9 nucleotides match TRBD1. This CDR3 is 14 amino acids long. The ends lost 5 bases at V and 0 bases at J; junction bases unmatched: 2. The germline gives CDR1 LNHDA, CDR2 SQIVND (reference sequence). The CDR3 spells CASSVGQGSYEQYF. The CDR3 region has the DNA TGTGCCAGTAGTGTGGGACAGGGCTCCTACGAGCAGTACTTC.

The chain is built from TRBV7-2 and TRBJ2-7; D call uncertain. The germline V gene has CDR1 SGHTA and CDR2 FQGNSA. Trimming stripped 4 bases from V and 5 bases from J, with 6 bases between. This CDR3 is built from 11 residues. CDR3 nucleotides: TGTGCCAGCAGCTCCCTAAACGAGCAGTACTTC. This sequence encodes CASSSLNEQYF.

The chain combines TRBV5-4 with TRBJ1-1; D remains unclear. Germline CDR1 and CDR2: SGHNT and YYREEE (reference sequence). This CDR3 spans 13 amino acids. Trimming took off 7 bases at V and 2 bases at J, with 12 bases between the two ends. CDR3 nucleotide sequence: TGTGCCAGCCACACGCCCGATAACACTGAAGCTTTCTTT. It is translated as CASHTPDNTEAFF. Together with reference TRBV5-4 and TRBJ1-1, the CDR3 gives the full variable domain: ETGVTQSPTHLIKTRGQQVTLRCSSQSGHNTVSWYQQALGQGPQFIFQYYREEENGRGNFPPRFSGLQFPNYSSELNVNALELDDSALYLCASHTPDNTEAFFGQGTRLTVV.

The rearrangement uses TRBV11-2 and TRBJ2-7, with a possible D match to TRBD2 (5 bases). Germline-derived CDR1 and CDR2 are SGHAT and FQNNGV. Trimming stripped 5 bases from V and 0 bases from J, with 17 bases between. The CDR3 runs to 16 residues. The CDR3 sequence: CASSPSWLASSYEQYF. Here the CDR3 DNA reads TGTGCCAGCAGCCCGAGTTGGCTAGCAAGCTCCTACGAGCAGTACTTC.

The rearrangement uses TRBV29-1 and TRBJ2-2; 8 nucleotides line up with TRBD1. Germline-derived CDR1 and CDR2 are SQVTM and ANQGSEA. Trimming removed 0 bases from V and 4 bases from J; junction bases left unmatched: 10. This CDR3 region has 17 residues. CDR3 loop: CSVEDLRQGAGTGELFF. CDR3 in DNA: TGCAGCGTTGAAGATCTCCGGCAGGGGGCTGGCACCGGGGAGCTGTTTTTT.